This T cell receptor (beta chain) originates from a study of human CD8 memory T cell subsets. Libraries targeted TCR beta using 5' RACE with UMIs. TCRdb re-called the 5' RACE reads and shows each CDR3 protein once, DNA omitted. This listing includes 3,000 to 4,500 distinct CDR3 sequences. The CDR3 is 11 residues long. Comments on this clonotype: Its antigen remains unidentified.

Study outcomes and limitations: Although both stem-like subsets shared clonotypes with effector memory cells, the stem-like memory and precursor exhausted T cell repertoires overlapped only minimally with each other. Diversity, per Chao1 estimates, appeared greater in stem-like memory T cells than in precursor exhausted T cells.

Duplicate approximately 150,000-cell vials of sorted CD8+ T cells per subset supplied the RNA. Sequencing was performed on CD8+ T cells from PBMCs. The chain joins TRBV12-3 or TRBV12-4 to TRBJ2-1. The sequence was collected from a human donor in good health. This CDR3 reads CASSFGAEQFF.